The source of this T cell receptor beta chain is a study of breast tumors, draining lymph nodes, adjacent tissues (dated by TCRdb to the mid-2010s). At the level of the whole study: The study compared TCR beta repertoires across tumor, adjacent nontumor tissue and axillary lymph nodes from breast cancer patients. The study was designed to assess the relationships and possible T-cell exchange between tumor, surrounding tissue and draining lymph node repertoires in human breast cancer.

CDR1 KGHSH and CDR2 LQKENI are derived from the germline V gene. The germline ends are 11 bases apart after V is trimmed by 3 bases and J by 5 bases. The CDR3 contains 13 residues, cysteine and phenylalanine counted. Here the CDR3 DNA is all that survives: 39 bases in frame from base 1. Instrument used: Illumina HiSeq 2000. Multiplex PCR amplification was used to generate the TCR beta chain libraries. High-throughput sequencing was used to analyze the amplified TCR beta chain products. In-frame beta chains were kept once TCRdb had trimmed the public reads at Q25 with fastp and called clones with MiXCR. Each CDR3 protein gets just one entry, which takes the most common genes and DNA from the rows behind it. The sample has fewer than 150,000 distinct CDR3 sequences on record, roughly 20% of them singletons. Of the sample, roughly 2.2% is held by the ten largest clones. This clonotype was recorded at least ten times. Its specific antigen is unknown. Within one base of it there is no much larger clone, and no base qualities were kept.

The investigation overall reported the following: The data were considered consistent with the idea that most tumor T cells come from the lymph node and then expand in tumor tissue. The study presented the conclusion that tumor T cells originate in lymph nodes as consistent with a hypothesis, not as something directly demonstrated. Tumor T-cell repertoires showed less diversity than lymph node repertoires and more diversity than nontumor tissue repertoires, and tumor T-cell repertoires showed preferential V and J gene usage. The similarity between tumor and nontumor tissue repertoires was significantly greater in luminal-like breast cancer than in basal-like breast cancer.

Lymph node samples came from the axillary draining lymph nodes of breast cancer patients. Material for sequencing was axillary lymph node tissue. This sequence originates from a female donor with breast cancer. Some clones in this sample may be carry-over from other donors' samples. Here the chain combines TRBV18 and TRBJ2-7; the D segment could be TRBD1, given 5 matching bases. The CDR3 loop reads CASSPGRVDEQYF. Read as DNA, the sequence is TGTGCCAGCTCACCGGGCAGGGTCGACGAGCAGTACTTC.